This entry concerns a single T cell receptor beta chain. The antigen is undetermined. The sample belongs to a study of blood T cells in healthy people across ages. Study overall: Every two T cells gave about one barcoded beta molecule via template switching. Study-level points and caveats: Older age coincided with a roughly linear decline in TCR beta diversity per million T cells.

The CDR3 extends over 18 amino acids. Germline values: CDR1 SGHVS, CDR2 FNYEAQ. V gave up 3 bases and J gave up 0 bases; unmatched junction bases: 4. For the second PCR, which ran for about 7 to 11 cycles, a sample-barcoded 5' primer and a J-beta primer mix were used. TCRdb called the 5' RACE reads again in MiXCR, with one record for every CDR3 protein. The repertoire has around 520,000 distinct CDR3 sequences, around 27% of them found once; the top ten carry over 3.5%. The same specimen was also included in a second study, on T cells of mothers and their children. From that report: Each child contributed around 3 million TCR beta CDR3 reads, while each mother contributed over 10 million.

This TCR was sampled from a boy between 2 and 10 years old in good health. Input material: blood. V is TRBV7-6 and J is TRBJ2-3; 15 nucleotides agree with TRBD2. The CDR3 bases are TGTGCCAGCAGCTTTGGACTAGCGGGAGGGTCTAGCACAGATACGCAGTATTTT. This gives the protein CASSFGLAGGSSTDTQYF.